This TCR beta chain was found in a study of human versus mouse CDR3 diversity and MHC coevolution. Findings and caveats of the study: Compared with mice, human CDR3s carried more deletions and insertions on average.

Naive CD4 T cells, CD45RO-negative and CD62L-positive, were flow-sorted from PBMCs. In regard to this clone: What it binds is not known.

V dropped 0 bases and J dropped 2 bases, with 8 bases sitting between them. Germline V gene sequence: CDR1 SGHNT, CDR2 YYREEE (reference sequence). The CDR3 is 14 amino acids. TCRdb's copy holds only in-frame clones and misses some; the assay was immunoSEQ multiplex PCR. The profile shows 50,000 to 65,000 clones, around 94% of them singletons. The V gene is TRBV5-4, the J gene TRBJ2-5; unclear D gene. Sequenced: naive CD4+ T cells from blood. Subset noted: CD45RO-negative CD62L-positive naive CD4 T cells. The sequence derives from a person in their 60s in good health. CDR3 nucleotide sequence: TGTGCCAGCAGCTTGGTACCCGAGCAAGAGACCCAGTACTTC. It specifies CASSLVPEQETQYF. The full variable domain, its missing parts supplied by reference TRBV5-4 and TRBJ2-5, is ETGVTQSPTHLIKTRGQQVTLRCSSQSGHNTVSWYQQALGQGPQFIFQYYREEENGRGNFPPRFSGLQFPNYSSELNVNALELDDSALYLCASSLVPEQETQYFGPGTRLLVL.